This T cell receptor (beta chain) was obtained from a study of response to subunit inactivated influenza vaccine. Findings and caveats of the study: Each seasonal influenza vaccination recruits few new T cells, the authors suggested.

CDR3 length: 16 residues. Germline assignment: CDR1 MNHNS and CDR2 SASEGT. The germline V and J ends were trimmed by 6 bases and 8 bases, with 23 bases remaining between them. This clonotype was seen more than once but under ten times. The antigen is not known. TCRdb called the RT-PCR reads again in MiXCR, with one record for every CDR3 protein. Of 650,000 to 700,000 distinct CDR3 sequences listed, approximately 14% are singletons. Source: PBMCs from blood, taken roughly 12 days after vaccination. The chain carries TRBV6-1 and TRBJ2-1; D may be TRBD1 (5 bases). The TCR was taken from a man aged 50 to 60 who received an inactivated influenza vaccine. DNA for the CDR3: TGTGCCAGCAGCCCTATGATGGGGCCCCGGCGCCATGAGCAGTTCTTC. It encodes CASSPMMGPRRHEQFF.